This entry features one T cell receptor (beta chain) sequence. What it recognizes is unknown. V was trimmed by 3 bases and J by 2 bases, leaving 10 bases between them. The CDR3 contains 14 residues. CDR1 SGHTA and CDR2 FQGNSA come from the germline V gene. This specimen comes from a study of T cell repertoires in cytomegalovirus infection. MiXCR was run by TCRdb on the reads, yielding one entry per CDR3 protein. The sample carries approximately 470,000 distinct CDR3 sequences, about 42% recorded once. The source was cultured PBMCs, collected from culture after CMV antigen stimulation. The source is a human donor in good health (CMV status not recorded). Some clones in this sample may be carry-over from other donors' samples. J is TRBJ2-5 and V is TRBV7-2; D call uncertain. The CDR3 DNA follows: TGTGCCAGCAGCTTCACCGGCACACAAGAGACCCAGTACTTC. Its translation is CASSFTGTQETQYF.